This T cell receptor (beta chain) was sequenced during a study of T cells expressing NK-cell markers. Background on the study: Researchers got TCR beta repertoires out of sorted CD3+CD56+NKG2C+, CD3+CD56+NKG2C- and CD3+CD56-NKG2C+ T cells. Study conclusions and caveats: Whether expanded NKG2C-expressing T cell clones recognize HCMV is unknown. For six donors, the dominant NKG2C+ clonotypes made up roughly 1.0-7.0% of their CD8+ T cells.

The cDNA for TCR beta came from 5'RACE template switching with UMIs. Using the 5' RACE reads, TCRdb records one entry per CDR3 protein without DNA. Reported are hundreds of thousands of distinct CDR3 sequences; the ten largest clones contain under 6.5%. Germline V gives CDR1 PRHDT, CDR2 FYEKMQ (reference sequence). The CDR3 sequence is 15 residues long. A note on this clonotype: Its antigen remains unknown.

Sequencing was done on a sample of blood T cells: a sorted CD56 or NKG2C T cell subset, CD4+ or CD8+ T cells, or bulk PBMC T cells (not recorded which). The source of this sequence is a man aged 18 to 69 in good health. This chain connects TRBV13 to TRBJ2-3; TCRdb names TRBD1, which stays unverified in the absence of DNA. CDR3 region: CASSPPGGARDTQYF.